These T cell receptor beta chains were read from a single sample in a study of shared clonotypes between healthy human individuals. The data were produced by immunoSEQ multiplex PCR, yet TCRdb's version contains in-frame clones alone and is incomplete. The sample carries about 2.4 million clones, roughly 93% recorded once. Source material: naive CD4+ T cells from PBMCs. The receptors come from a man younger than 30 in good health. Some clones in this sample may be carry-over from other donors' samples. The CDR3 runs from the conserved cysteine through the conserved F or W. Each record gives: V gene, clone size, J gene, D gene, CDR3 protein, CDR3 DNA. The D gene is left open where the match is weak. The size field is filled for only some rows; it gives once, few, many or a size class.

v_call: TRBV18
clone_size: .
j_call: TRBJ2-1
d_call: TRBD2
cdr3_aa: CASSPRTSGRNNEQFF
cdr3_nt: TGTGCCAGCTCACCACGGACTAGCGGGAGAAATAATGAGCAGTTCTTC

v_call: TRBV5-4
clone_size: .
j_call: TRBJ2-2
d_call: TRBD1
cdr3_aa: CASSSGTGGAIGELFF
cdr3_nt: TGTGCCAGCAGCTCCGGGACAGGGGGCGCGATCGGGGAGCTGTTTTTT

v_call: TRBV11-2
clone_size: .
j_call: TRBJ2-7
d_call: TRBD2
cdr3_aa: CASSPRGGTSGRTYEQYF
cdr3_nt: TGTGCCAGCAGCCCTCGGGGGGGGACTAGCGGGAGGACCTACGAGCAGTACTTC

v_call: TRBV11-2
clone_size: .
j_call: TRBJ2-3
d_call: .
cdr3_aa: CASSSGTPTGTDTQYF
cdr3_nt: TGTGCCAGCAGCTCCGGGACCCCAACGGGCACAGATACGCAGTATTTT

v_call: TRBV28
clone_size: .
j_call: TRBJ2-7
d_call: TRBD1
cdr3_aa: CASSSGQGGYEQYF
cdr3_nt: TGTGCCAGCAGTTCGGGACAGGGAGGCTACGAGCAGTACTTC

v_call: TRBV28
clone_size: .
j_call: TRBJ2-7
d_call: .
cdr3_aa: CATKQDYEQYF
cdr3_nt: TGTGCCACAAAGCAGGACTACGAGCAGTACTTC

v_call: TRBV5-1
clone_size: .
j_call: TRBJ2-1
d_call: .
cdr3_aa: CASSFTADEQFF
cdr3_nt: TGCGCCAGCAGCTTCACAGCGGATGAGCAGTTCTTC

v_call: TRBV6-1
clone_size: .
j_call: TRBJ2-7
d_call: .
cdr3_aa: CASSDPVKDIPGNF
cdr3_nt: TGTGCCAGCAGTGACCCGGTGAAGGACATCCCGGGGAACTTC

v_call: TRBV21-1
clone_size: once
j_call: TRBJ1-2
d_call: .
cdr3_aa: CASSSWPGPYYGYTF
cdr3_nt: TGTGCCAGCAGCTCCTGGCCCGGCCCCTACTATGGCTACACCTTC

v_call: TRBV7-3
clone_size: .
j_call: TRBJ2-1
d_call: .
cdr3_aa: CASSLGTGTYNEQFF
cdr3_nt: TGTGCCAGCAGCTTAGGGACTGGGACCTACAATGAGCAGTTCTTC

v_call: TRBV5-1
clone_size: once
j_call: TRBJ1-3
d_call: .
cdr3_aa: CASSLAGVDGNTIYF
cdr3_nt: TGCGCCAGCAGCTTGGCGGGGGTTGATGGAAACACCATATATTTT

v_call: TRBV7-2
clone_size: once
j_call: TRBJ1-2
d_call: .
cdr3_aa: CASTRVGRDYGYTF
cdr3_nt: TGTGCCAGCACCCGAGTGGGCAGGGACTATGGCTACACCTTC

v_call: TRBV28
clone_size: .
j_call: TRBJ2-4
d_call: .
cdr3_aa: CASSLAGRGAKNIQYF
cdr3_nt: TGTGCCAGCAGCTTAGCCGGGAGAGGAGCCAAAAACATTCAGTACTTC

v_call: TRBV18
clone_size: .
j_call: TRBJ1-5
d_call: TRBD1
cdr3_aa: CASSPRDRALVGQPQHF
cdr3_nt: TGTGCCAGCTCGCCTAGGGACAGGGCCCTCGTCGGTCAGCCCCAGCATTTT

v_call: TRBV6-5
clone_size: .
j_call: TRBJ2-3
d_call: .
cdr3_aa: CASSRTGTFLDTQYF
cdr3_nt: TGTGCCAGCAGTCGTACCGGGACATTCTTGGATACGCAGTATTTT

v_call: TRBV28
clone_size: .
j_call: TRBJ2-5
d_call: .
cdr3_aa: CASSSSGTGKETQYF
cdr3_nt: TGTGCCAGCAGTTCCTCAGGTACAGGGAAGGAGACCCAGTACTTC

v_call: TRBV18
clone_size: .
j_call: TRBJ2-7
d_call: .
cdr3_aa: CASSPVPGSVGYEQYF
cdr3_nt: TGTGCCAGCTCACCAGTCCCTGGATCCGTTGGCTACGAGCAGTACTTC

v_call: TRBV5-6
clone_size: .
j_call: TRBJ2-3
d_call: .
cdr3_aa: CASSGFGVDTQYF
cdr3_nt: TGTGCCAGCAGCGGTTTCGGGGTGGATACGCAGTATTTT

v_call: TRBV5-1
clone_size: .
j_call: TRBJ2-2
d_call: .
cdr3_aa: CASSESPFTGELFF
cdr3_nt: TGCGCCAGCAGTGAGAGTCCCTTCACCGGGGAGCTGTTTTTT

v_call: TRBV5-4
clone_size: .
j_call: TRBJ2-7
d_call: TRBD1
cdr3_aa: CASSLAGTGVEQYF
cdr3_nt: TGTGCCAGCAGCTTGGCCGGGACAGGGGTCGAGCAGTACTTC

v_call: TRBV28
clone_size: few
j_call: TRBJ1-1
d_call: .
cdr3_aa: CASSFDSYTEAFF
cdr3_nt: TGTGCCAGCAGTTTTGACAGCTACACTGAAGCTTTCTTT

v_call: TRBV9
clone_size: .
j_call: TRBJ2-5
d_call: .
cdr3_aa: CASSVALGGVETQYF
cdr3_nt: TGTGCCAGCAGCGTAGCTCTGGGTGGGGTAGAGACCCAGTACTTC

v_call: TRBV6-1
clone_size: .
j_call: TRBJ1-1
d_call: .
cdr3_aa: CASSESWTLDTEAFF
cdr3_nt: TGTGCCAGCAGTGAATCATGGACGTTGGACACTGAAGCTTTCTTT

v_call: TRBV6-5
clone_size: .
j_call: TRBJ2-7
d_call: .
cdr3_aa: CASRNQGLFYEQYF
cdr3_nt: TGTGCCAGCAGAAACCAGGGGCTTTTCTACGAGCAGTACTTC

v_call: TRBV2
clone_size: .
j_call: TRBJ2-1
d_call: .
cdr3_aa: CASTAGSSYNEQFF
cdr3_nt: TGTGCCAGCACTGCGGGTAGCTCCTACAATGAGCAGTTCTTC

v_call: TRBV2
clone_size: .
j_call: TRBJ2-2
d_call: .
cdr3_aa: CASSENGYPGELFF
cdr3_nt: TGTGCCAGCAGTGAAAATGGGTACCCCGGGGAGCTGTTTTTT

v_call: TRBV10-1
clone_size: .
j_call: TRBJ1-1
d_call: .
cdr3_aa: CASPTPVTEAFF
cdr3_nt: TGCGCCAGCCCGACCCCAGTAACTGAAGCTTTCTTT

v_call: TRBV19
clone_size: .
j_call: TRBJ1-2
d_call: .
cdr3_aa: CASSINRLGRPNYGYTF
cdr3_nt: TGTGCCAGTAGTATAAATCGTTTGGGCAGGCCTAACTATGGCTACACCTTC

v_call: TRBV5-1
clone_size: once
j_call: TRBJ2-7
d_call: .
cdr3_aa: CASSGRGSPRSYEQYF
cdr3_nt: TGCGCCAGCAGCGGTAGGGGCAGTCCCCGCTCCTACGAGCAGTACTTC

v_call: TRBV7-2
clone_size: .
j_call: TRBJ2-7
d_call: .
cdr3_aa: CASSQVGADYEQYF
cdr3_nt: TGTGCCAGCAGCCAAGTGGGGGCAGACTACGAGCAGTACTTC

v_call: TRBV7-2
clone_size: .
j_call: TRBJ2-7
d_call: TRBD1
cdr3_aa: CASSTRPGQGSYEQYF
cdr3_nt: TGTGCCAGCAGCACCCGCCCGGGACAGGGTTCCTACGAGCAGTACTTC

v_call: TRBV27
clone_size: .
j_call: TRBJ2-5
d_call: .
cdr3_aa: CASDPSSEETQYF
cdr3_nt: TGTGCCAGTGACCCGTCTAGCGAAGAGACCCAGTACTTC

v_call: TRBV6-7
clone_size: .
j_call: TRBJ1-4
d_call: TRBD1
cdr3_aa: CASSYSLTGKNEKLFF
cdr3_nt: TGTGCCAGCAGTTACTCGTTGACAGGGAAGAATGAAAAACTGTTTTTT

v_call: TRBV6-6
clone_size: .
j_call: TRBJ2-3
d_call: .
cdr3_aa: CASRRGTSTDTQYF
cdr3_nt: TGTGCCAGCAGGAGGGGCACCAGCACAGATACGCAGTATTTT

v_call: TRBV30
clone_size: once
j_call: TRBJ1-2
d_call: .
cdr3_aa: CAWTGEHYGYTF
cdr3_nt: TGTGCCTGGACAGGGGAACACTATGGCTACACCTTC

v_call: TRBV28
clone_size: .
j_call: TRBJ2-7
d_call: .
cdr3_aa: CASSLFRNEQYF
cdr3_nt: TGTGCCAGCAGTTTGTTCAGGAACGAGCAGTACTTC

v_call: TRBV6-1
clone_size: .
j_call: TRBJ1-1
d_call: .
cdr3_aa: CASSESPQGRTEAFF
cdr3_nt: TGTGCCAGCAGTGAATCTCCTCAGGGGCGAACTGAAGCTTTCTTT

v_call: TRBV11-2
clone_size: .
j_call: TRBJ2-7
d_call: .
cdr3_aa: CASSLAGHSYEQYF
cdr3_nt: TGTGCCAGCAGCTTAGCGGGACACTCCTACGAGCAGTACTTC

v_call: TRBV28
clone_size: .
j_call: TRBJ2-5
d_call: .
cdr3_aa: CASSAPETQYF
cdr3_nt: TGTGCCAGCAGCGCCCCGGAGACCCAGTACTTC

v_call: TRBV18
clone_size: .
j_call: TRBJ2-5
d_call: .
cdr3_aa: CASSSLQAPQETQYF
cdr3_nt: TGTGCCAGCTCATCCCTGCAGGCCCCCCAAGAGACCCAGTACTTC

v_call: TRBV5-5
clone_size: .
j_call: TRBJ1-5
d_call: .
cdr3_aa: CASSLNVNQPQHF
cdr3_nt: TGTGCCAGCAGCTTGAACGTAAATCAGCCCCAGCATTTT

v_call: TRBV7-2
clone_size: .
j_call: TRBJ2-3
d_call: .
cdr3_aa: CASSSSPTDTQYF
cdr3_nt: TGTGCCAGCAGCTCGTCACCTACAGATACGCAGTATTTT

v_call: TRBV5-6
clone_size: .
j_call: TRBJ2-7
d_call: .
cdr3_aa: CASRLLRRTSYEQYF
cdr3_nt: TGTGCCAGCAGACTGCTCAGGAGGACCTCCTACGAGCAGTACTTC

v_call: TRBV9
clone_size: .
j_call: TRBJ2-2
d_call: TRBD2
cdr3_aa: CASSVLAANTGELFF
cdr3_nt: TGTGCCAGCAGCGTACTAGCGGCGAACACCGGGGAGCTGTTTTTT

v_call: TRBV28
clone_size: .
j_call: TRBJ2-1
d_call: TRBD1
cdr3_aa: CASSPPGQPPYNEQFF
cdr3_nt: TGTGCCAGCAGTCCCCCGGGACAGCCACCGTACAATGAGCAGTTCTTC

v_call: TRBV4-1
clone_size: .
j_call: TRBJ2-5
d_call: TRBD1
cdr3_aa: CASSQSYTGGRWETQYF
cdr3_nt: TGCGCCAGCAGCCAGAGTTACACAGGGGGCAGGTGGGAGACCCAGTACTTC

v_call: TRBV12-5
clone_size: .
j_call: TRBJ2-1
d_call: TRBD2
cdr3_aa: CASGLVDGRAGNEQFF
cdr3_nt: TGTGCTAGTGGTTTGGTAGACGGGAGGGCTGGCAATGAGCAGTTCTTC

v_call: TRBV9
clone_size: .
j_call: TRBJ1-5
d_call: TRBD1
cdr3_aa: CASSATGGYQPQHF
cdr3_nt: TGTGCCAGCAGCGCAACAGGGGGCTATCAGCCCCAGCATTTT

v_call: TRBV11-2
clone_size: .
j_call: TRBJ2-3
d_call: TRBD1
cdr3_aa: CASRKQGAGFNTDTQYF
cdr3_nt: TGTGCCAGCAGGAAACAGGGGGCGGGCTTCAACACAGATACGCAGTATTTT

v_call: TRBV29-1
clone_size: few
j_call: TRBJ1-4
d_call: TRBD1
cdr3_aa: CSVGRDRVSTNEKLFF
cdr3_nt: TGCAGCGTAGGCCGGGACAGGGTGAGTACTAATGAAAAACTGTTTTTT

v_call: TRBV29-1
clone_size: .
j_call: TRBJ2-1
d_call: TRBD2
cdr3_aa: CSVQGTSGAYNEQFF
cdr3_nt: TGCAGCGTCCAGGGGACTAGCGGAGCCTACAATGAGCAGTTCTTC

v_call: TRBV19
clone_size: .
j_call: TRBJ2-3
d_call: .
cdr3_aa: CASKSSWGWTDTQYF
cdr3_nt: TGTGCCAGTAAGTCGTCTTGGGGTTGGACAGATACGCAGTATTTT